This TCR beta chain was sequenced during a study of cytomegalovirus exposure and HLA in healthy donors. This clone has just a few counts. Its cognate antigen is unknown. V was cut by 2 bases and J by 13 bases, with 9 bases left in between. In germline, CDR1 is DFQATT, CDR2 SNEGSKA (reference sequence). The CDR3 contains 10 residues. Study-wide results and limits: Among CMV-associated TCR beta chains, most appeared HLA-restricted in a later analysis. Later analysis identified 16,951 TCR beta sequences associated with HLA alleles, using a false discovery rate threshold of 0.05. Despite most TCR sequences being rare, some public TCRs occurred in many donors. A likely sequencing artifact accounted for one observed cluster of highly shared sequence variants.

The PCR employed 60 Vbeta primers together with 13 Jbeta primers. This table comes from immunoSEQ multiplex PCR, and its TCRdb copy is limited to in-frame clones, with some not included. The data contain 100,000 to 150,000 clones, around 80% of them singletons. Sequencing was done on a sample of PBMCs. The source of this sequence is a man aged 25-40 years in good health and CMV-seronegative. The chain links TRBV20-1 to TRBJ1-5; D not resolved. The CDR3 nucleotides are TGCAGTGCTAGAACCTGGCGGCAGCATTTT. The encoded protein is CSARTWRQHF.